This T cell receptor beta chain stems from a study of spatial heterogeneity in lung cancer. MiXCR was run by TCRdb on the 5' RACE reads, yielding one entry per CDR3 protein. The sample lists about 6,900 distinct CDR3 sequences, 4.5% to 7% occurring once. The time point was: sample taken at primary tumor resection. Sequencing covered unsorted whole RNA taken from tumor, nontumor lung or frozen PBMC. Germline CDR1 SGHAT, CDR2 FQNNGV. This CDR3 is 14 amino acids long. With 4 bases clipped from V and 4 bases from J, the junction kept 3 bases outside the gene matches. There are many counts of this clonotype. A library made for alpha chains picked up this beta chain off target, so its size means little.

The input for sequencing was normal lung tissue next to the tumor, taken at surgery. This receptor was obtained from a female donor with early-stage non-small cell lung cancer. The chain uses TRBV11-2 and TRBJ2-3, with TRBD2 identical over 9 bases. The CDR3 reads CASSSGLAADTQYF. DNA for the CDR3: TGTGCCAGCAGCTCGGGACTAGCCGCAGATACGCAGTATTTT.